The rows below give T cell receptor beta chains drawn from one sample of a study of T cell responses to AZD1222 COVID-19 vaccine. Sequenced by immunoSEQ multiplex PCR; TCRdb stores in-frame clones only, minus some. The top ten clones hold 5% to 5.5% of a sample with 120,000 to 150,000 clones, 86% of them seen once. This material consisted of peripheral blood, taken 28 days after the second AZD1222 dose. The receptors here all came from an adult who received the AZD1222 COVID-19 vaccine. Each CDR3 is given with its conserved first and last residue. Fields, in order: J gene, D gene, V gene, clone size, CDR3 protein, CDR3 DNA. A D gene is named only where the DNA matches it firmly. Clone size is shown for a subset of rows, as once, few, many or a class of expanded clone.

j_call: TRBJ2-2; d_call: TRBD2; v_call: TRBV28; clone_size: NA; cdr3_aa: CASRTPTSGDTGELFF; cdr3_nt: TGTGCCAGCAGAACCCCGACTAGCGGGGACACCGGGGAGCTGTTTTTT
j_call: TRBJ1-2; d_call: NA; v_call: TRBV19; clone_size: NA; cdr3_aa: CASSILRGEGYTF; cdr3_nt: TGTGCCAGTAGTATTCTCAGGGGAGAGGGCTACACCTTC
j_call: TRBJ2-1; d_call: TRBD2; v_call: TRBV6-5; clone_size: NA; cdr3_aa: CASRPLAGGLNEQFF; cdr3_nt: TGTGCCAGCAGACCCCTAGCGGGGGGGCTCAATGAGCAGTTCTTC
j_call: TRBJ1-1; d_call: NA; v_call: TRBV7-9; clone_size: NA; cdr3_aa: CASSLTTLNTEAFF; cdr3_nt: TGTGCCAGCAGCTTAACTACCCTGAACACTGAAGCTTTCTTT
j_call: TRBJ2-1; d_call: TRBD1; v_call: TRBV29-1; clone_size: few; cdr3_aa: CSAAASGDRVNEQFF; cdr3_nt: TGCAGCGCCGCCGCGTCTGGGGACAGGGTTAATGAGCAGTTCTTC
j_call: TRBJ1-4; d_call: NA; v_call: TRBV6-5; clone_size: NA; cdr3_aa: CASSPGGGNNEKLFF; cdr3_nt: TGTGCCAGCAGTCCCGGCGGGGGAAATAATGAAAAACTGTTTTTT
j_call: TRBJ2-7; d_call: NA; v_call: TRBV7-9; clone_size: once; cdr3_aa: CASTPLSMDYEQYF; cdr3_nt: TGTGCCAGCACCCCCCTCTCTATGGACTACGAGCAGTACTTC
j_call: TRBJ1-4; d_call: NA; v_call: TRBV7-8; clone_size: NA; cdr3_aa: CASSLDREGKLFF; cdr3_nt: TGTGCCAGCAGCTTAGACAGGGAAGGAAAACTGTTTTTT
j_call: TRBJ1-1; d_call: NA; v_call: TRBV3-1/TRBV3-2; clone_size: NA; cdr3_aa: CASSSFSGNTEAFF; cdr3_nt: TGTGCCAGCAGCTCTTTCTCGGGGAACACTGAAGCTTTCTTT
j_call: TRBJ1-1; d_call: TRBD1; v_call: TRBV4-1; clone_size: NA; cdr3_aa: CASSQPDRGRYAEAFF; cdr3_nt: TGCGCCAGCAGCCAGCCTGACAGGGGGCGGTACGCTGAAGCTTTCTTT
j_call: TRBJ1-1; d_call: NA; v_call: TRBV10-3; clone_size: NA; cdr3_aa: CAISESGGNTEAFF; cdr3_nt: TGTGCCATCAGTGAGTCGGGAGGGAACACTGAAGCTTTCTTT
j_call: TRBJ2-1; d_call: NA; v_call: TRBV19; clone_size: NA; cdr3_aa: CASTDSPADNEQFF; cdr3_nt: TGTGCCTCCACCGACTCGCCCGCGGACAATGAGCAGTTCTTC
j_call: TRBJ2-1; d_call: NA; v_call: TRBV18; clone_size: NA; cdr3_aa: CASSPSGAGVGEQFF; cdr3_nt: TGTGCCAGCTCACCATCCGGTGCCGGGGTCGGGGAGCAGTTCTTC
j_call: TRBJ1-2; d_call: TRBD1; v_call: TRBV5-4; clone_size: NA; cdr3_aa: CASSATGAQVLYYGYTF; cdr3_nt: TGTGCCAGCAGCGCTACAGGGGCGCAAGTCTTATACTATGGCTACACCTTC
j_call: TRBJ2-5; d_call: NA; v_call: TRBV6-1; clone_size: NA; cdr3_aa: CASSEWIAGETQYF; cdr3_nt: TGTGCCAGCAGTGAATGGATAGCCGGAGAGACCCAGTACTTC
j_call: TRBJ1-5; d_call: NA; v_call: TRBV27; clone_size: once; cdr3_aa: CASSLWGDSNQPQHF; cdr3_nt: TGTGCCAGCAGTTTATGGGGGGATAGCAATCAGCCCCAGCATTTT
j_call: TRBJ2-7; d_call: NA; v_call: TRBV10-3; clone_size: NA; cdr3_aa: CAISDGQPYEQYF; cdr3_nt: TGTGCCATCAGTGATGGGCAGCCCTACGAGCAGTACTTC
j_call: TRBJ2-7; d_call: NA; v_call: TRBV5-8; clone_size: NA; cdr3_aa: CASSLEGTPYEQYF; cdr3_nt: TGTGCCAGCAGCTTGGAGGGGACCCCCTACGAGCAGTACTTC
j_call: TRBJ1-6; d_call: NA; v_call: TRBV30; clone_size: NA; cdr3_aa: CAWSAHSRSVYSPLHF; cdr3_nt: TGTGCCTGGAGTGCACATTCCCGTAGTGTTTATTCACCCCTCCACTTT
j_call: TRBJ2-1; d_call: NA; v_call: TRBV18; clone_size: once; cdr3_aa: CASSPPGGPVGYNEQFF; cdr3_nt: TGTGCCAGCTCACCACCCGGGGGCCCCGTGGGATACAATGAGCAGTTCTTC
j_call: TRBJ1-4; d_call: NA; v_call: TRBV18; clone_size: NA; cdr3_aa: CASSKPAGSNEKLFF; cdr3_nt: TGTGCCAGCTCTAAACCGGCGGGATCTAATGAAAAACTGTTTTTT
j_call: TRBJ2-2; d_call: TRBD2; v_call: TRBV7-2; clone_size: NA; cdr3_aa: CASSLAHSGVTGELFF; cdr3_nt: TGTGCCAGCAGCTTAGCGCACAGCGGGGTCACCGGGGAGCTGTTTTTT
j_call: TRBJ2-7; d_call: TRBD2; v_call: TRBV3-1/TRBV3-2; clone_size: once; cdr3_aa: CASSHSGGPGHEQYF; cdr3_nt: TGTGCCAGCAGCCACTCGGGAGGGCCGGGGCACGAGCAGTACTTC
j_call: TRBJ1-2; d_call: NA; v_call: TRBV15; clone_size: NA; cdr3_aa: CATSRDIRGYNYGYTF; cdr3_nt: TGTGCCACCAGCAGAGATATTAGGGGGTATAACTATGGCTACACCTTC
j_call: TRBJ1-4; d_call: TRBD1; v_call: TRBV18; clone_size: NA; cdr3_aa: CASSPGTVATNEKLFF; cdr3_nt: TGTGCCAGCTCCCCCGGGACAGTGGCAACTAATGAAAAACTGTTTTTT
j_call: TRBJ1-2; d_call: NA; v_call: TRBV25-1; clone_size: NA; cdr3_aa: CASSAMGTYDGYTF; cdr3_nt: TGTGCCAGCAGTGCCATGGGGACTTACGATGGCTACACCTTC
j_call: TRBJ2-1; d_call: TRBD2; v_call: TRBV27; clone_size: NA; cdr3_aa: CASSLSAGGVPYNEQFF; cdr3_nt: TGTGCCAGCAGTTTATCAGCGGGGGGGGTGCCCTACAATGAGCAGTTCTTC
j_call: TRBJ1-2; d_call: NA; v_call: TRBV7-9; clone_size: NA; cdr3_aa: CASSRDGNYGYTF; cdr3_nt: TGTGCCAGCAGCCGAGACGGTAACTATGGCTACACCTTC
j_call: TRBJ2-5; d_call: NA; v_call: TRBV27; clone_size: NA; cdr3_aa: CASSLLSELGEETQYF; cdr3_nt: TGTGCCAGCAGTTTATTGTCCGAGTTAGGCGAAGAGACCCAGTACTTC
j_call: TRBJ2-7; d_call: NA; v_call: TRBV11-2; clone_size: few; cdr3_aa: CASSLRRTRGNEQYF; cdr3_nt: TGTGCCAGCAGCCTCCGCCGGACAAGGGGTAACGAGCAGTACTTC
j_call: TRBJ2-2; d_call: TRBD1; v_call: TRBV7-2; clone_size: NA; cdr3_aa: CASSPDRGQVGELFF; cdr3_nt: TGTGCCAGCAGCCCGGACAGGGGGCAGGTCGGGGAGCTGTTTTTT
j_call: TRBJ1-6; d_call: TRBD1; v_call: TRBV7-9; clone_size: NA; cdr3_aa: CASSLGQGVSPLHF; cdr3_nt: TGTGCCAGCAGCTTAGGGCAGGGGGTTTCACCCCTCCACTTT
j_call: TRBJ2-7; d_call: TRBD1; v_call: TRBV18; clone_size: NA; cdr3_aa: CASSPGQRGEQYF; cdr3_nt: TGTGCCAGCTCACCGGGACAGCGTGGCGAGCAGTACTTC
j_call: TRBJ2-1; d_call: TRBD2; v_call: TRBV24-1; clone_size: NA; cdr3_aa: CATRSGTSAFNEQFF; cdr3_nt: TGTGCCACCAGATCCGGGACTAGCGCCTTCAATGAGCAGTTCTTC
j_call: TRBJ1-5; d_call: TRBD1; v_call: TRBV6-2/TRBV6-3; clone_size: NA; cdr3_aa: CASSPSGTGNQPQHF; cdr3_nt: TGTGCCAGCAGCCCCTCCGGGACAGGGAATCAGCCCCAGCATTTT
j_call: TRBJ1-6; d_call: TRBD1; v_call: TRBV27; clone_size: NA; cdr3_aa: CATSAGGEGSPLHF; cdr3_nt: TGTGCCACCTCGGCAGGGGGCGAGGGTTCACCCCTCCACTTT
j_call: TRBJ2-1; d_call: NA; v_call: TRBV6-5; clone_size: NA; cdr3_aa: CASSTGQGGYNEQFF; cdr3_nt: TGTGCCAGCAGTACCGGACAGGGAGGGTACAATGAGCAGTTCTTC
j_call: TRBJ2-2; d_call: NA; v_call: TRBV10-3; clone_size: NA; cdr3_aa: CAISEQGGSGPGELFF; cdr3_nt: TGTGCCATCAGTGAACAGGGGGGGAGTGGTCCCGGGGAGCTGTTTTTT